The 10 T cell receptor beta chains below come from one sample, sequenced in a study of blood T cell repertoires in COVID-19. Assay: immunoSEQ multiplex PCR; the TCRdb copy retains only in-frame clones and omits some. Here the sample spans over 200,000 clones, around nine tenths being singletons. Sequencing input: peripheral blood. All receptors derive from a middle-aged man who had recovered from COVID-19.

The chain recombines TRBV6-5 with TRBJ1-6, with TRBD1 matching 9 bases. This CDR3 is 15 amino acids long. Germline V gives CDR1 MNHEY, CDR2 SVGAGI. V was clipped by 2 bases and J by 7 bases; unmatched bases: 3. The CDR3 DNA follows: TGTGCCAGCAGTTACGCCGGGACAGGGAATTCACCCCTCCACTTT. It encodes CASSYAGTGNSPLHF.

CDR3 coding DNA: TGTGCCAGCAGCTTGGAGGGCGGGAGATTAAGTAGAGCCCAGTACTTC. Its translation is CASSLEGGRLSRAQYF. V gene TRBV5-5 combines with J gene TRBJ2-5, with 7 bases lining up with TRBD2. The germline CDR1 and CDR2 sequences are SGHKS and YYEKEE (reference sequence). V was clipped by 0 bases and J by 9 bases; unmatched bases: 14. The CDR3 covers 16 residues.

The chain employs TRBV11-3 and TRBJ2-1; 14 nucleotides match TRBD2. The length of the CDR3 is 16 residues. The V segment lost 4 bases and the J segment 9 bases; nucleotides outside the gene matches: 8. Germline V gene data show CDR1 as SGHNT and CDR2 as YENEEA. The CDR3 loop reads CASSSAGTSGSGEQFF. In DNA, the CDR3 is TGTGCCAGCAGCTCGGCCGGGACTAGCGGGAGTGGTGAGCAGTTCTTC.

This chain joins TRBV4-1 and TRBJ2-3; tentative D call: TRBD2 (6 bases). From germline, CDR1 is MGHRA and CDR2 YSYEKL. The germline V and J ends were trimmed by 1 base and 1 base, with 9 bases remaining between them. The CDR3 length is 15 residues. This CDR3 reads CASSQAGVRTDTQYF. The CDR3 region has the DNA TGCGCCAGCAGCCAAGCGGGGGTGCGCACAGATACGCAGTATTTT.

This clone was observed a single time. This chain links TRBV15 with TRBJ1-4, with a tentative D call TRBD1 (5 bases). The CDR3 is 15 residues long. CDR1 is LNHNV, CDR2 YYDKDF, per germline (reference sequence). V lost 5 bases and J lost 0, with 10 bases in between. CDR3 amino acids: CATSRGIATNEKLFF. The CDR3 nucleotides are TGTGCCACCAGCCGGGGGATAGCAACTAATGAAAAACTGTTTTTT.

CDR3 nucleotide sequence: TGCGCCAGCAGCTTGGAACGGGCGGGAGGTTCCTACAATGAGCAGTTCTTC. The encoded protein is CASSLERAGGSYNEQFF. V is TRBV5-1 and J is TRBJ2-1; 8 nucleotides line up with TRBD2. This CDR3 is built from 17 residues. V lost 0 bases, J lost 1 base, and 6 bases stayed unmatched. CDR1 SGHRS and CDR2 YFSETQ come from the germline V gene.

V is TRBV7-2 and J is TRBJ2-3; TRBD2 is a possible D gene (6 bases). This CDR3 is built from 14 residues. The ends were cut back, 2 bases at V and 2 bases at J, with 8 bases in the middle. The germline gives CDR1 SGHTA, CDR2 FQGNSA. The CDR3 reads CASSLSGYTDTQYF. The CDR3 DNA reads as TGTGCCAGCAGCTTAAGCGGGTACACAGATACGCAGTATTTT.

The chain recombines TRBV7-6 with TRBJ2-1, with 10 bases matching TRBD2. CDR1 and CDR2 (germline): SGHVS, FNYEAQ. Unmatched junction bases numbered 20, after V lost 5 bases and J lost 13 bases. There are 17 residues in the CDR3. The CDR3: CASSHRLAGERGGSQFF. Written as DNA, the CDR3 is TGTGCCAGCAGCCACCGGCTAGCGGGAGAGCGGGGAGGGTCCCAGTTCTTC. Complete variable domain (other parts from reference TRBV7-6 and TRBJ2-1): GAGVSQSPRYKVTKRGQDVALRCDPISGHVSLYWYRQALGQGPEFLTYFNYEAQQDKSGLPNDRFSAERPEGSISTLTIQRTEQRDSAMYRCASSHRLAGERGGSQFFGPGTRLTVL.

This sequence joins TRBV7-8 and TRBJ2-7, with a tentative D call TRBD1 (5 bases). The ends were cut back, 5 bases at V and 5 bases at J, with 13 bases in the middle. The CDR3 contains 13 residues. Per the germline V gene, CDR1 is SGHVS and CDR2 is FQNEAQ. CDR3 in amino acids: CASSPPSGNEQYF. The CDR3, as DNA: TGTGCCAGCAGCCCTCCCTCAGGGAACGAGCAGTACTTC.

The genes are TRBV30 and TRBJ2-5, with a weak D call TRBD1 (5 bases). V lost 0 bases and J 5 bases, leaving 13 bases between the germline ends. The CDR3 spans 14 residues. Germline assignment: CDR1 GTSNPN and CDR2 SVGIG (reference sequence). CDR3 residues: CAWSVLQGPETQYF. CDR3 DNA: TGTGCCTGGAGTGTACTCCAGGGCCCGGAGACCCAGTACTTC. The whole variable domain, filled in from reference TRBV30 and TRBJ2-5, reads SQTIHQWPATLVQPVGSPLSLECTVEGTSNPNLYWYRQAAGRGLQLLFYSVGIGQISSEVPQNLSASRPQDRQFILSSKKLLLSDSGFYLCAWSVLQGPETQYFGPGTRLLVL.